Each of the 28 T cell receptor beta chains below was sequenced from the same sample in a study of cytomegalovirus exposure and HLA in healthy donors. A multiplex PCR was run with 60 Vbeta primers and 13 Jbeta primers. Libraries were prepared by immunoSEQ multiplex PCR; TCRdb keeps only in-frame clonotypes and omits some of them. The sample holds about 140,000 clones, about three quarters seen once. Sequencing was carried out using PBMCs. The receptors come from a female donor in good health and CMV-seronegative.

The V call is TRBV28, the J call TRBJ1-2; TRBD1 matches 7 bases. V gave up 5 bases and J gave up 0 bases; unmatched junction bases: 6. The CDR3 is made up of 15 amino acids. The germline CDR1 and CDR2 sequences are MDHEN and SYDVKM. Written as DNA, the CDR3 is TGTGCCAGCAGTGGGCCGGGACAGCCTAACTATGGCTACACCTTC. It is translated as CASSGPGQPNYGYTF.

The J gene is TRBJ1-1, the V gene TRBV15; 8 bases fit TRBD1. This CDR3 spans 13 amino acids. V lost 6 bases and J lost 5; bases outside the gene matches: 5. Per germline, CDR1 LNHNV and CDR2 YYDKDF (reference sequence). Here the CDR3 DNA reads TGTGCCACCAGGACAGGGGAGTGGACTGAAGCTTTCTTT. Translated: CATRTGEWTEAFF.

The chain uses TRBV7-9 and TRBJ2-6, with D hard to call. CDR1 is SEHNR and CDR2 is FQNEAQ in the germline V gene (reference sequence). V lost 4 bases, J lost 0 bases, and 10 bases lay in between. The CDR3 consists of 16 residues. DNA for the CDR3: TGTGCCAGCAGCTATCCGGGTAACTCTGGGGCCAACGTCCTGACTTTC. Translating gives CASSYPGNSGANVLTF. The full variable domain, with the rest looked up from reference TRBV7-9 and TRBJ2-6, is DTGVSQNPRHKITKRGQNVTFRCDPISEHNRLYWYRQTLGQGPEFLTYFQNEAQLEKSRLLSDRFSAERPKGSFSTLEIQRTEQGDSAMYLCASSYPGNSGANVLTFGAGSRLTVL.

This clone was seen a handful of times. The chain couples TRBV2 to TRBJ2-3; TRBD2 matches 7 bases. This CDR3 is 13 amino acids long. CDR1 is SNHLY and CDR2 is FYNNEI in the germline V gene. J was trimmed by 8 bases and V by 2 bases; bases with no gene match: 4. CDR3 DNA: TGTGCCAGCAGTGAACTTAGCGGGCGTACGCAGTATTTT. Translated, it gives CASSELSGRTQYF.

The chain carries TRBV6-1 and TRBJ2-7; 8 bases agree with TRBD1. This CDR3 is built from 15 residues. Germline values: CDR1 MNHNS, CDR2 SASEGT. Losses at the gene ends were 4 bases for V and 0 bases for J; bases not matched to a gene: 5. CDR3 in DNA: TGTGCCAGCAGTGCCCGACAGGGGCTCTCCTACGAGCAGTACTTC. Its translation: CASSARQGLSYEQYF.

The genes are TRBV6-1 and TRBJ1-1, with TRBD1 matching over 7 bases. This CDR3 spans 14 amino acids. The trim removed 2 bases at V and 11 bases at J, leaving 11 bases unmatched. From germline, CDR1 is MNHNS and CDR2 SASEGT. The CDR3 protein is CASSELPEGANAFF. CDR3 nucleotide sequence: TGTGCCAGCAGTGAACTACCTGAGGGGGCTAACGCTTTCTTT.

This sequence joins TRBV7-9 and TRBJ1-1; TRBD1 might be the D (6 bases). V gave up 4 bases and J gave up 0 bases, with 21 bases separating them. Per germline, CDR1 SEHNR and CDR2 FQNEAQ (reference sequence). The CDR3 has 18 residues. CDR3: CASSYIQGYSSMNTEAFF. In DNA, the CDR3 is TGTGCCAGCAGCTACATACAGGGTTACTCAAGCATGAACACTGAAGCTTTCTTT.

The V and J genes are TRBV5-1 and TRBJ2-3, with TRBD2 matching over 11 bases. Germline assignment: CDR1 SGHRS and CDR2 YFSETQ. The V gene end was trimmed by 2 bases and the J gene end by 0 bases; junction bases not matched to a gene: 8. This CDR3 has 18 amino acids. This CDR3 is CASSFGLAGVSSTDTQYF. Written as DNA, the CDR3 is TGCGCCAGCAGCTTTGGACTAGCGGGCGTATCTAGCACAGATACGCAGTATTTT.

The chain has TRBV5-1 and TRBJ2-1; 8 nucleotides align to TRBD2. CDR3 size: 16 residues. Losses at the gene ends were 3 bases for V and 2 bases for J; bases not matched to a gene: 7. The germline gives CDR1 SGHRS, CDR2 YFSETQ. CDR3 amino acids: CASSSGGGGTYNEQFF. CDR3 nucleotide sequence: TGCGCCAGCAGCTCCGGGGGGGGAGGAACCTACAATGAGCAGTTCTTC. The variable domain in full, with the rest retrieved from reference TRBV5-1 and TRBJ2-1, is KAGVTQTPRYLIKTRGQQVTLSCSPISGHRSVSWYQQTPGQGLQFLFEYFSETQRNKGNFPGRFSGRQFSNSRSEMNVSTLELGDSALYLCASSSGGGGTYNEQFFGPGTRLTVL.

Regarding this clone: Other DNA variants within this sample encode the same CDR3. The CDR3 reads CASSSGGTAEAFF. The CDR3 DNA is TGCGCCAGCAGCTCAGGGGGAACAGCTGAAGCTTTCTTT. The J gene is TRBJ1-1, the V gene TRBV5-1; 7 nucleotides agree with TRBD1. J was trimmed by 6 bases and V by 3 bases; bases with no gene match: 5. Germline CDR1 reads SGHRS; CDR2 reads YFSETQ. The CDR3 totals 13 residues.

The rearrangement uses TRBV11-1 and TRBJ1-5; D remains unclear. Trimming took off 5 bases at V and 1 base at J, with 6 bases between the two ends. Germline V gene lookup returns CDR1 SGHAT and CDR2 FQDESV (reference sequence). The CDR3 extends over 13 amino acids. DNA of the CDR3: TGTGCCAGCAGCCGGGGAAGCAATCAGCCCCAGCATTTT. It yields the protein CASSRGSNQPQHF. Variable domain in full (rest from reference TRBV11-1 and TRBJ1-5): EAEVAQSPRYKITEKSQAVAFWCDPISGHATLYWYRQILGQGPELLVQFQDESVVDDSQLPKDRFSAERLKGVDSTLKIQPAELGDSAMYLCASSRGSNQPQHFGDGTRLSIL.

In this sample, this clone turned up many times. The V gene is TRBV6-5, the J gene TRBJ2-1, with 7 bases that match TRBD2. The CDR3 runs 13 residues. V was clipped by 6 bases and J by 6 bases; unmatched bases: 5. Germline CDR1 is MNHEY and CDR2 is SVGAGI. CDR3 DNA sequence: TGTGCCAGCAGAGTCGGCGGGGGCAATGAGCAGTTCTTC. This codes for CASRVGGGNEQFF.

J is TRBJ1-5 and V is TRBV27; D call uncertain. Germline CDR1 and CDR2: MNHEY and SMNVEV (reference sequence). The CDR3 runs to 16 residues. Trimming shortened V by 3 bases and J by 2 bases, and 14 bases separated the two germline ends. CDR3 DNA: TGTGCCAGCAGTTTCTCCGTTCCGGAGGGCAATCAGCCCCAGCATTTT. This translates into CASSFSVPEGNQPQHF.

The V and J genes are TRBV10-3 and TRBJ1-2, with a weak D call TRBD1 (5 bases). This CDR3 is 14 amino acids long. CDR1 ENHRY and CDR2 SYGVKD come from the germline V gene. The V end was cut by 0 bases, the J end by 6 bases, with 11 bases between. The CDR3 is CAISESQGSHGYTF. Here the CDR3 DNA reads TGTGCCATCAGTGAGTCTCAGGGATCACATGGCTACACCTTC.

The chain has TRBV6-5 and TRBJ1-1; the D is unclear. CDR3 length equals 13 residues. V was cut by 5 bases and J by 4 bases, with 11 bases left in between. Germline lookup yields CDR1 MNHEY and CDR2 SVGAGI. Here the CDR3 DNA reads TGTGCCAGCAGTCGGGTTGGAGGCACTGAAGCTTTCTTT. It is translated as CASSRVGGTEAFF.

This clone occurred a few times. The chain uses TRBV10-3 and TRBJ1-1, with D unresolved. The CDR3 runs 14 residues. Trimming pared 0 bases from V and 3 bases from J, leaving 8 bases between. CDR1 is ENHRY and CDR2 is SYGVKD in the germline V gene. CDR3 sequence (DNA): TGTGCCATCAGTGAGTCGATGAGTTACACTGAAGCTTTCTTT. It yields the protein CAISESMSYTEAFF.

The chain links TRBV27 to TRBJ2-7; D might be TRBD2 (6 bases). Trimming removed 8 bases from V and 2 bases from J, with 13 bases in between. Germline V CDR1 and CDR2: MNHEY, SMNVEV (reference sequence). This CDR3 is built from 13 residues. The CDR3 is CASEPEGPYEQYF. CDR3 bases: TGTGCCAGCGAACCGGAGGGTCCCTACGAGCAGTACTTC.

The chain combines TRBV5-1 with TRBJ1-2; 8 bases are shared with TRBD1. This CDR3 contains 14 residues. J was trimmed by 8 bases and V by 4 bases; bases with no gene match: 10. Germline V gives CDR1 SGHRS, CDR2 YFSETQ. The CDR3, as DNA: TGCGCCAGCAGCCGACAGGGGATGCTCTCGGGCTACACCTTC. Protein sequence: CASSRQGMLSGYTF.

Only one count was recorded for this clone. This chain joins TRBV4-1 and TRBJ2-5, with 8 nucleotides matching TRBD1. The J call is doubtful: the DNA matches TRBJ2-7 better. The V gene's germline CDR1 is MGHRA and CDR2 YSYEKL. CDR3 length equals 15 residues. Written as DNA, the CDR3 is TGCGCCAGCAGCCATCCGGACAGGGTGGCCTACGAGCAGTACTTC. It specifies CASSHPDRVAYEQYF.

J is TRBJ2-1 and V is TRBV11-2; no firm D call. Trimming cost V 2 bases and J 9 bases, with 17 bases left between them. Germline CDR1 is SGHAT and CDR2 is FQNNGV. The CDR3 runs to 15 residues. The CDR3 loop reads CASSLLVAVLGEQFF. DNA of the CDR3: TGTGCCAGCAGCTTATTAGTTGCGGTGCTCGGTGAGCAGTTCTTC.

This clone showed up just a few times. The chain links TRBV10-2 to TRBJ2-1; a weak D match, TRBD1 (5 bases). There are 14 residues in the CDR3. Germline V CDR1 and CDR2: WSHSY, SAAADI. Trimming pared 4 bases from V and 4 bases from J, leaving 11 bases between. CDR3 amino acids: CASSATGQYNEQFF. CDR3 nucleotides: TGCGCCAGCAGTGCAACAGGCCAATACAATGAGCAGTTCTTC.

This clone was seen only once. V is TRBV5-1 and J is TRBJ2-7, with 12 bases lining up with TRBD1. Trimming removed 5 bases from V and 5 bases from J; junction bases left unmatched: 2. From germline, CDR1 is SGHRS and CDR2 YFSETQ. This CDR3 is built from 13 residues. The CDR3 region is CASSRDRGHEQYF. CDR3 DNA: TGCGCCAGCAGTCGGGACAGGGGGCACGAGCAGTACTTC.

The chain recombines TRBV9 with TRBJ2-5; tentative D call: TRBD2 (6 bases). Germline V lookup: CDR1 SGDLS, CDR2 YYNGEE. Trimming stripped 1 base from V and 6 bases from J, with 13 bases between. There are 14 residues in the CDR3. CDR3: CASSVKDRGKTQYF. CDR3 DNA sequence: TGTGCCAGCAGCGTAAAGGACCGGGGGAAGACCCAGTACTTC.

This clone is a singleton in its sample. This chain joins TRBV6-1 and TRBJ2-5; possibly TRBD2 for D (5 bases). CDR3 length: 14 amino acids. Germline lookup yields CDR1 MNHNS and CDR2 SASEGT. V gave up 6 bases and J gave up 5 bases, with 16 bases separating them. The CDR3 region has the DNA TGTGCCAGCAGGGTAGCGTCCCTGAGGGAGACCCAGTACTTC. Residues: CASRVASLRETQYF.

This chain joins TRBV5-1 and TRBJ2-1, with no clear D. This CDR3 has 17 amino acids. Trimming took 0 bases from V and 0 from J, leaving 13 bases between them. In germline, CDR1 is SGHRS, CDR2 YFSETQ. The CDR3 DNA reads TGCGCCAGCAGCTTGGCCTGGCCGAACAGCTCCTACAATGAGCAGTTCTTC. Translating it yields CASSLAWPNSSYNEQFF.

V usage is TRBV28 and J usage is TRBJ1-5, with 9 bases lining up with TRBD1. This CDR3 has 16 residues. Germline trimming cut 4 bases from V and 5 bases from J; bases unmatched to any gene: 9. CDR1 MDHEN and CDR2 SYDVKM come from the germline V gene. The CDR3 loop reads CASSSRTGGSHQPQHF. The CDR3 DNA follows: TGTGCCAGCAGTTCCAGAACAGGGGGCTCTCATCAGCCCCAGCATTTT.

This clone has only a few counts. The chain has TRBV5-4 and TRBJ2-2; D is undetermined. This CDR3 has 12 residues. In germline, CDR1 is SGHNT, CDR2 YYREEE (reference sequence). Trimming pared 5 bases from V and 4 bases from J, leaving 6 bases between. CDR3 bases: TGTGCCAGCAGACCCGGCACCGGGGAGCTGTTTTTT. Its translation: CASRPGTGELFF.

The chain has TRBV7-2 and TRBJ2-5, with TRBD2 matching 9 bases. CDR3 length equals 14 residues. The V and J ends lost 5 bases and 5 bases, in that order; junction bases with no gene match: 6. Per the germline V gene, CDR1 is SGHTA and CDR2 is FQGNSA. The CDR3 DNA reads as TGTGCCAGCAGCCCAGTAGCGGGGGATGAGACCCAGTACTTC. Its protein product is CASSPVAGDETQYF.